This paragraph reports one T cell receptor (beta chain). The antigen is undetermined. Naive CD8 cells were CD45RO-negative, positively selected for CCR7, excluding terminally differentiated effector memory CD45RA+ cells. Trimming removed 1 base from V and 9 bases from J; junction bases left unmatched: 11. Per the germline V gene, CDR1 is MNHEY and CDR2 is SMNVEV (reference sequence). This CDR3 spans 16 amino acids. The data were taken from a study of shared clonotypes between healthy human individuals. Overall study findings and caveats: Clonotypes that were shared across a handful of donors made up around 5% of naive CD4 clonotypes.

Clones were sequenced by immunoSEQ multiplex PCR, and TCRdb holds only the in-frame ones, with some missing. Altogether roughly 550,000 clones are present, nearly 97% being singletons, with the ten largest covering 0.095% to 0.12%. This chain links TRBV27 with TRBJ2-1; 8 bases fit TRBD2. The receptor was derived from a woman aged 30 to 39 in good health. Sequencing input: naive CD8+ T cells sorted from blood. DNA for the CDR3: TGTGCCAGCAGTTTATTAGGGTCAGCGGGAGCTAGTGAGCAGTTCTTC. The encoded protein is CASSLLGSAGASEQFF.